The rows below give T cell receptor beta chains drawn from one sample of a study of CD8 T cells in Susac syndrome. A single record per CDR3 protein comes from TCRdb applying MiXCR to the immunoSEQ multiplex PCR reads. The table shows around 200,000 distinct CDR3 sequences, with under 97% occurring only once. Material for sequencing was CD4+ T cells from PBMCs. The receptors come from a human donor with Susac syndrome. Both conserved end residues are part of each CDR3. Each record gives: V gene, D gene, clone size, J gene, CDR3 protein, CDR3 DNA. A D gene is named only where the DNA matches it firmly. Some rows have no size entry. The others give once, few or many, or a class for an expanded clone.

>TRBV29-1|NA|NA|TRBJ2-3
CSVVTTGTQYF
TGCAGCGTTGTAACGACAGGAACGCAGTATTTT
>TRBV6-5|NA|NA|TRBJ1-1
CATHPRESEAFF
TGTGCCACCCACCCTAGGGAGTCTGAAGCTTTCTTT
>TRBV6-6|NA|NA|TRBJ1-2
CASDRGTYRNYGYTF
TGTGCCAGCGATAGGGGGACTTACCGTAACTATGGCTACACCTTC
>TRBV7-9|NA|NA|TRBJ2-7
CASSLSWYEQYF
TGTGCCAGCAGCTTATCGTGGTACGAGCAGTACTTC
>TRBV14|NA|NA|TRBJ2-1
CASSQDPIPRSYNEQFF
TGTGCCAGCAGCCAAGACCCTATTCCCCGCTCCTACAATGAGCAGTTCTTC
>TRBV5-1|NA|NA|TRBJ2-5
CASSPGDWQETQYF
TGCGCCAGCAGCCCGGGGGACTGGCAAGAGACCCAGTACTTC
>TRBV7-2|TRBD2|NA|TRBJ2-1
CASSSLPSSGGPSYNEQFF
TGTGCCAGCAGCTCCCTCCCATCTAGCGGGGGGCCCTCCTACAATGAGCAGTTCTTC
>TRBV30|NA|NA|TRBJ2-3
CAWRWGGTDTQYF
TGTGCCTGGAGGTGGGGCGGCACAGATACGCAGTATTTT
>TRBV20-1|TRBD2|NA|TRBJ2-2
CSANAGANTGELFF
TGCAGTGCTAATGCGGGAGCGAACACCGGGGAGCTGTTTTTT
>TRBV6-5|TRBD1|once|TRBJ2-7
CASSRDREHEQYF
TGTGCCAGCAGTCGGGACAGGGAGCACGAGCAGTACTTC
>TRBV20-1|NA|NA|TRBJ2-6
CSARQNSGANVLTF
TGCAGTGCCCGACAGAACTCTGGGGCCAACGTCCTGACTTTC
>TRBV6-2/TRBV6-3|NA|once|TRBJ1-2
CASSPTGIGYTF
TGTGCCAGCAGTCCTACGGGGATTGGCTACACCTTC
>TRBV20-1|TRBD1|NA|TRBJ2-4
CSASRSGGMNIQYF
TGCAGTGCTAGTAGGTCAGGGGGTATGAACATTCAGTACTTC
>TRBV9|NA|NA|TRBJ1-2
CASSAERPSGRYGYTF
TGTGCCAGCAGCGCTGAACGTCCCTCGGGACGCTATGGCTACACCTTC
>TRBV5-1|NA|few|TRBJ2-7
CASSLDGTYEQYF
TGCGCCAGCAGCTTGGACGGGACGTACGAGCAGTACTTC
>TRBV4-2|NA|NA|TRBJ1-4
CASSHEGHEEKLFF
TGTGCCAGCAGCCACGAGGGACACGAAGAAAAACTGTTTTTT
>TRBV5-1|NA|NA|TRBJ2-5
CASTIERPETQYF
TGCGCCAGCACCATAGAGAGGCCGGAGACCCAGTACTTC
>TRBV29-1|NA|NA|TRBJ2-1
CSLGGPSEQFF
TGCAGCCTGGGGGGGCCCAGTGAGCAGTTCTTC